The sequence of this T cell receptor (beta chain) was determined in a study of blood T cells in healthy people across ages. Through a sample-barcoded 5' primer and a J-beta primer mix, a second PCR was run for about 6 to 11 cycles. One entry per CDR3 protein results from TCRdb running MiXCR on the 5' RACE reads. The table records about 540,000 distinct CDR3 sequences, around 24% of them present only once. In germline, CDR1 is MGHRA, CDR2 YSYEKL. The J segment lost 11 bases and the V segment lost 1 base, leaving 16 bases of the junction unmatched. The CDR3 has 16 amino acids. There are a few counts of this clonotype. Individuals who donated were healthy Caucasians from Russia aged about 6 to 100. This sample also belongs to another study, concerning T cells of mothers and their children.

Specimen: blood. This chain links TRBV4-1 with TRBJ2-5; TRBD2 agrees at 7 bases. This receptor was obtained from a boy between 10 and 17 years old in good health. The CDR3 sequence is CASSQVTAGDGAEQYF. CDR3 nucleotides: TGCGCCAGCAGCCAAGTTACGGCGGGAGATGGGGCTGAGCAGTACTTC.